This T cell receptor beta chain was obtained from a study of blood T cells in healthy people across ages. Primed by a sample-barcoded 5' primer and a J-beta primer mix, a second PCR proceeded for 7 to 11 cycles. Via MiXCR, TCRdb re-called the 5' RACE reads, giving one row per CDR3 protein. The data hold over a million distinct CDR3 sequences, with under 55% observed a single time. The germline V gene has CDR1 DFQATT and CDR2 SNEGSKA (reference sequence). V dropped 0 bases and J dropped 1; count of bases not matched to a gene: 7. The CDR3 loop spans 17 amino acids. Sequenced: blood. The chain is built from TRBV20-1 and TRBJ2-5; 11 nucleotides match TRBD2. The TCR originated in a woman aged 55-70 years in good health. CDR3 sequence reads: CSARDPWTSGPQETQYF. The CDR3 DNA is TGCAGTGCTAGAGATCCGTGGACTAGCGGGCCCCAAGAGACCCAGTACTTC.